The entry below gives a single T cell receptor (beta chain) sequence along with its context. The CDR3 is made up of 18 amino acids. CDR1 is SGDLS and CDR2 is YYNGEE in the germline V gene. The V and J ends lost 4 bases and 1 base, in that order; junction bases with no gene match: 15. TCRdb reanalysed the RT-PCR reads using MiXCR and keeps one entry per CDR3 protein. The data contain approximately 720,000 distinct CDR3 sequences, about 14% of them seen just once; the ten biggest clones take up about 3.6%. J is TRBJ1-2 and V is TRBV9, with 8 bases identical to TRBD1. The sequencing input was memory CD4+ T cells from blood. The sequence came from a female donor in good health, serving as a healthy control. This chain's CDR3 is CASSSISGTGAINYGYTF. CDR3 bases: TGTGCCAGCAGCTCAATTTCCGGGACAGGAGCTATTAACTATGGCTACACCTTC.